Shown below are 14 T cell receptor beta chains from a single sample sequenced in a study of early T cells in non-severe SARS-CoV-2 infection. A single record per CDR3 protein comes from TCRdb applying MiXCR to the 5' RACE reads. There are approximately 29,000 distinct CDR3 sequences in the sample; about 6.1% occur only once, and approximately 5.5% lies in the top ten. Input material: whole blood. The receptors stem from an adult who was a healthcare worker with PCR-confirmed SARS-CoV-2 infection or an uninfected control (not recorded which).

This clonotype was picked up many times. In nucleotides, the CDR3 is TGTGCCAGTAGTATAAGGGGGGGCGAATATGGCTACACCTTC. Translated: CASSIRGGEYGYTF. The chain recombines TRBV19 with TRBJ1-2, with D possibly being TRBD1 (6 bases). V lost 2 bases to trimming and J lost 5 bases, with 12 bases between them. The CDR3 has 14 residues. The germline gives CDR1 LNHDA, CDR2 SQIVND (reference sequence).

The rearrangement links TRBV5-1 to TRBJ1-3; D is unresolved. V was cut by 4 bases and J by 8 bases, with 10 bases left in between. Germline V gives CDR1 SGHRS, CDR2 YFSETQ. The CDR3 is 12 amino acids. DNA for the CDR3: TGCGCCAGCAGCGAACAGACGGACACCATATATTTT. Translated: CASSEQTDTIYF. Filled out from reference TRBV5-1 and TRBJ1-3, the complete variable domain reads KAGVTQTPRYLIKTRGQQVTLSCSPISGHRSVSWYQQTPGQGLQFLFEYFSETQRNKGNFPGRFSGRQFSNSRSEMNVSTLELGDSALYLCASSEQTDTIYFGEGSWLTVV.

This clonotype appeared many times. This chain joins TRBV12-3 or TRBV12-4 and TRBJ1-1; TRBD1 is a possible D gene (6 bases). The CDR3 spans 11 residues. Trimming stripped 4 bases from V and 6 bases from J, with 6 bases between. CDR3 sequence reads: CASSYRAEAFF. The CDR3 nucleotides are TGTGCCAGCAGTTACAGGGCTGAAGCTTTCTTT.

There are many counts of this clonotype. One end of the junction varies from germline; a read error may be responsible. V usage is TRBV7-9 and J usage is TRBJ1-3; D remains ambiguous. CDR3 length: 17 amino acids. Germline CDR1 reads SEHNR; CDR2 reads FQNEAQ (reference sequence). This CDR3 is CASSLTVPSGSENTIYF. The CDR3 DNA sequence: TGTGCCAGCAGCCTGACGGTGCCATCCGGCTCTGAAAACACCATATATTTT. Based on the CDR3 plus reference TRBV7-9 and TRBJ1-3, the full variable domain is DTGVSQNPRHKITKRGQNVTFRCDPISEHNRLYWYRQTLGQGPEFLTYFQNEAQLEKSRLLSDRFSAERPKGSFSTLEIQRTEQGDSAMYLCASSLTVPSGSENTIYFGEGSWLTVV.

This clonotype has a count of ten or more. V is TRBV19 and J is TRBJ1-1; weak D call: TRBD1 (6 bases). Germline V gene lookup returns CDR1 LNHDA and CDR2 SQIVND (reference sequence). The ends were cut back, 3 bases at V and 3 bases at J, with 8 bases in the middle. The CDR3 extends over 13 amino acids. CDR3 protein: CASSMKGDTEAFF. The CDR3 DNA is TGTGCCAGTAGTATGAAGGGGGACACTGAAGCTTTCTTT. Full variable domain (missing parts from reference TRBV19 and TRBJ1-1): DGGITQSPKYLFRKEGQNVTLSCEQNLNHDAMYWYRQDPGQGLRLIYYSQIVNDFQKGDIAEGYSVSREKKESFPLTVTSAQKNPTAFYLCASSMKGDTEAFFGQGTRLTVV.

The table lists this clonotype with many counts. The CDR3 here is CASSLWAVMEQFF. The DNA for the CDR3 is TGTGCCAGCAGCTTATGGGCTGTCATGGAGCAGTTCTTC. The genes are TRBV11-2 and TRBJ2-1, with D unclear. The CDR3 sequence is 13 residues long. CDR1 SGHAT and CDR2 FQNNGV come from the germline V gene. Trimming left V 2 bases short and J 10 bases short, with 12 bases between.

V usage is TRBV12-3 or TRBV12-4 and J usage is TRBJ2-3; no clear D. The CDR3 contains 14 residues. V was pared by 7 bases and J by 2 bases, with 13 bases between. CDR3 sequence reads: CASTPDRFTDTQYF. CDR3 in DNA: TGTGCCAGCACCCCCGACCGATTCACAGATACGCAGTATTTT.

This clonotype has ten or more counts. The V call is TRBV25-1, the J call TRBJ2-3; D may be TRBD1 or TRBD2 (5 bases each). Germline V gene sequence: CDR1 MGHDK, CDR2 SYGVNS. V was trimmed by 2 bases and J by 1 base, leaving 7 bases between them. The CDR3 is 14 amino acids. The CDR3 DNA reads TGTGCCAGCAGTGAACGGGGCCGCACAGATACGCAGTATTTT. Its protein is CASSERGRTDTQYF.

This clonotype was seen repeatedly, ten times or more. The rearrangement uses TRBV25-1 and TRBJ2-1, with 8 bases fitting TRBD2. V was pared by 10 bases and J by 8 bases, with 13 bases of the junction left unmatched. CDR1 is MGHDK, CDR2 SYGVNS, per germline. The CDR3 spans 14 residues. The CDR3 coding sequence is TGTGCCAAAGAGGGACGGGAGGGCCACTATGAGCAGTTCTTC. Translating it yields CAKEGREGHYEQFF.

The rearrangement joins TRBV10-2 to TRBJ2-2; 7 bases are shared with TRBD2. Trimming at V came to 4 bases and at J to 7 bases, leaving 15 bases not matched to a gene. This CDR3 region has 17 residues. Germline loops: CDR1 WSHSY, CDR2 SAAADI. CDR3 DNA: TGCGCCAGCAGTGGGGCGAGGTGGCGGGAGTCGCTCGGGGAGCTGTTTTTT. Amino acid sequence: CASSGARWRESLGELFF.

This clonotype was recorded at least ten times. The chain joins TRBV7-8 to TRBJ2-1, with 9 bases fitting TRBD1. Trimming removed 4 bases from V and 1 base from J; junction bases left unmatched: 5. This CDR3 region has 16 residues. Germline V gene sequence: CDR1 SGHVS, CDR2 FQNEAQ. In DNA form, the CDR3 reads TGTGCCAGCAGCTCGACGGACAGGGGTTCCTACAATGAGCAGTTCTTC. The encoded protein is CASSSTDRGSYNEQFF.

This clonotype was recorded at least ten times. The chain employs TRBV5-1 and TRBJ2-3, with D possibly TRBD2 on 5 matching bases. This CDR3 spans 14 amino acids. Germline-derived CDR1 and CDR2 are SGHRS and YFSETQ. The V and J ends lost 5 bases and 2 bases respectively, with 12 bases between them. The CDR3, as DNA: TGCGCCAGCAGTTCGAGCGGATTCACAGATACGCAGTATTTT. Amino acid sequence: CASSSSGFTDTQYF.

This clonotype was counted many times. The J gene is TRBJ2-7, the V gene TRBV20-1, with D perhaps matching TRBD2 (6 bases). Germline CDR1 and CDR2: DFQATT and SNEGSKA (reference sequence). The CDR3 sequence is 14 residues long. V gave up 3 bases and J gave up 1 base, with 13 bases separating them. CDR3 in DNA: TGCAGTGCTAGCCCCCTAGCGAGATCCTACGAGCAGTACTTC. It codes for CSASPLARSYEQYF.

This clonotype occurred many times. The chain joins TRBV3-1 to TRBJ1-1; 9 bases map to TRBD1. The V segment lost 5 bases and the J segment 3 bases; nucleotides outside the gene matches: 10. Germline-derived CDR1 and CDR2 are LGHDT and YNNKEL (reference sequence). This CDR3 has 16 amino acids. DNA of the CDR3: TGTGCCAGCAGCGAGAGGGGGACAGGGAGGGACACTGAAGCTTTCTTT. It codes for CASSERGTGRDTEAFF.